This record concerns one TCR beta chain sequence. This specimen comes from a study of shared T cell receptors in the human thymus. Using immunoSEQ multiplex PCR, the repertoire was profiled, and TCRdb retains in-frame clones only, with some absent. This table has roughly 700,000 clones, 88% appearing once. This CDR3 is built from 12 residues. V lost 4 bases and J 8 bases, leaving 10 bases between the germline ends. CDR1 SGDLS and CDR2 YYNGEE come from the germline V gene. Another study also made use of these data, one on human thymus T cells.

Sequencing was done on a sample of thymocytes. The sequence came from a boy less than two years old with a congenital heart defect. This rearrangement joins TRBV9 to TRBJ2-1, with a possible D match to TRBD2 (5 bases). For the CDR3, the DNA is TGTGCCAGCAGCCCGAAGGGAGATGAGCAGTTCTTC. This gives the protein CASSPKGDEQFF.